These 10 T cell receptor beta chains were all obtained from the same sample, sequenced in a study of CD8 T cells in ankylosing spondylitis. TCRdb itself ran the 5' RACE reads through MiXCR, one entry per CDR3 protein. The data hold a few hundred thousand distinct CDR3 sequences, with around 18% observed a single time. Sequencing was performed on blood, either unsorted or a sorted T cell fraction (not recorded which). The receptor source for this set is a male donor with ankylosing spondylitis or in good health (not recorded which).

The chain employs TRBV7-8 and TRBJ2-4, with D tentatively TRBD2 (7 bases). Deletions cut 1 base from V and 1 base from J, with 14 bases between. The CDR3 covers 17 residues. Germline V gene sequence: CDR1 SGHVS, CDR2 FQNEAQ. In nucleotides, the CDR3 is TGTGCCAGCAGCTTAGGCGCCGGGGGGCTGGCCAAAAACATTCAGTACTTC. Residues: CASSLGAGGLAKNIQYF.

DNA of the CDR3: TGTGCCAGCAGCTTAGGGGGACAATCAAACTATGGCTACACCTTC. Translating it yields CASSLGGQSNYGYTF. The rearrangement links TRBV7-9 to TRBJ1-2, with a possible D match to TRBD1 (6 bases). Per the germline V gene, CDR1 is SEHNR and CDR2 is FQNEAQ (reference sequence). The CDR3 has 15 residues. The V and J ends lost 1 base and 2 bases respectively, with 11 bases between them. The variable domain in full, completed from reference TRBV7-9 and TRBJ1-2, reads DTGVSQNPRHKITKRGQNVTFRCDPISEHNRLYWYRQTLGQGPEFLTYFQNEAQLEKSRLLSDRFSAERPKGSFSTLEIQRTEQGDSAMYLCASSLGGQSNYGYTFGSGTRLTVV.

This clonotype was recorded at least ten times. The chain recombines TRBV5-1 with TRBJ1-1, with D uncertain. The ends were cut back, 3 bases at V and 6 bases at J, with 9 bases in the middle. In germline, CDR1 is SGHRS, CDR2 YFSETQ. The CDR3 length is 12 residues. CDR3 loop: CASSYGSSEAFF. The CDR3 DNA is TGCGCCAGCAGCTATGGGAGTTCTGAAGCTTTCTTT.

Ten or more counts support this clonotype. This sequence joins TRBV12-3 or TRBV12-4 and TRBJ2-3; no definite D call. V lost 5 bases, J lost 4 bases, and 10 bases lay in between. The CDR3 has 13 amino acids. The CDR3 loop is CASSITVPDTQYF. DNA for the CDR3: TGTGCCAGCAGTATCACGGTCCCAGATACGCAGTATTTT.

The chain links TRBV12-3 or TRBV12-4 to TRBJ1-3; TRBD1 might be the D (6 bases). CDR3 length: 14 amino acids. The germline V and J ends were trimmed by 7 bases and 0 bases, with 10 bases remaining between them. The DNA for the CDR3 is TGTGCCAGCACCACAGGGTCCTCTGGAAACACCATATATTTT. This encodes CASTTGSSGNTIYF.

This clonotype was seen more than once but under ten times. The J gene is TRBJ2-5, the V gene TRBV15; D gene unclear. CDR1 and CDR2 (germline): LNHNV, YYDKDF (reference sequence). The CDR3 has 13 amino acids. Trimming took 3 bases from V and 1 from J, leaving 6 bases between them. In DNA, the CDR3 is TGTGCCACCAGCAGGGGCCTCCAAGAGACCCAGTACTTC. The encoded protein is CATSRGLQETQYF.

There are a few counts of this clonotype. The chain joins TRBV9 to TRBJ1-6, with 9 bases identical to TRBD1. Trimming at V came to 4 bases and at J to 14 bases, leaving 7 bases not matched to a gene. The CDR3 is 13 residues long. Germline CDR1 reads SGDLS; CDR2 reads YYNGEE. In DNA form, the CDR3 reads TGTGCCAGCAGCCCCGGGACAGGGCCTTCCCTCCACTTT. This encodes CASSPGTGPSLHF. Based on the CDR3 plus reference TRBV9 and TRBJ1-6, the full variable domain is DSGVTQTPKHLITATGQRVTLRCSPRSGDLSVYWYQQSLDQGLQFLIQYYNGEERAKGNILERFSAQQFPDLHSELNLSSLELGDSALYFCASSPGTGPSLHFGNGTRLTVT.

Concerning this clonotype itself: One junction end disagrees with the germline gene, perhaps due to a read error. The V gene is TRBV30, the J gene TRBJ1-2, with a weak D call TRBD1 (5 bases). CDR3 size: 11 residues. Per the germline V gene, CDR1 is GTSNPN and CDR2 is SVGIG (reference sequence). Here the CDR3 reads CAWSSRPDIDF. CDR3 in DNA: TGTGCCTGGAGTTCGCGTCCGGACATCGACTTC.

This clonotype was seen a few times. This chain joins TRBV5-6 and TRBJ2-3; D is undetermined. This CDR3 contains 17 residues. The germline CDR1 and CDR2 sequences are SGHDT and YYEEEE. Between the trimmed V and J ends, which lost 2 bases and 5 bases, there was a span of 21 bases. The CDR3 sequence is CASSLSTPLFKGDTQYF. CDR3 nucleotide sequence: TGTGCCAGCAGCTTATCAACCCCTCTTTTTAAGGGAGATACGCAGTATTTT.

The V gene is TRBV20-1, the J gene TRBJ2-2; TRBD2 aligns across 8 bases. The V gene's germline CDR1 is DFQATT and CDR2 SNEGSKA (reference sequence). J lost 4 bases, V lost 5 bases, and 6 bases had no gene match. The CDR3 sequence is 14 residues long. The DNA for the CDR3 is TGCAGTGCTGCGCCGGGACTAGGCACCGGGGAGCTGTTTTTT. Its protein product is CSAAPGLGTGELFF.